The present T cell receptor (beta chain) was sequenced within a study of blood T cell repertoires in COVID-19. Across the study: From the United States, Italy and Spain came samples of acute and convalescent COVID-19. In each case, the material was cDNA or gDNA derived from T cells, B-cell-depleted T cells, or PBMCs.

How the authors handled the data: The authors estimated nucleated cell counts from reference gene primer amplification. Sequencing was performed with immunoSEQ multiplex PCR; in TCRdb, only in-frame clones are kept and a portion is missing. V, J and clone size reflect that table, while D and trimming were determined from the DNA. The table has about 170,000 clones, approximately 89% seen once. Looked up from germline, CDR1 is SEHNR and CDR2 is FQNEAQ (reference sequence). V was trimmed by 5 bases and J by 4 bases, leaving 9 bases between them. This CDR3 region has 13 residues. Living in 25 or so US areas, the participants were between roughly 18 and 90 years of age.

This TCR came from a woman between 18 and 29 years old who had recovered from COVID-19. Sequenced material: PBMCs or T cells enriched from blood (not recorded which). The V gene is TRBV7-9, the J gene TRBJ2-1; weak D call: TRBD1 (6 bases). This chain's CDR3 is CASSATGYNEQFF. CDR3 bases: TGTGCCAGCAGCGCAACAGGGTACAATGAGCAGTTCTTC.